The source of this T cell receptor (beta chain) is a study of Tregs in tolerant kidney transplant recipients (dated by TCRdb to about 2019). Regarding the research as a whole: Related donors were used in the transplants with nonmyeloablative bone marrow transplantation, and mixed chimerism was transient in the human trials. Before combined kidney and bone marrow transplantation, this study identified donor-specific regulatory T cells using TCRbeta sequencing and then followed those same cells after transplant. Beyond this particular receptor, the publication reports: Although technical replication error seemed to be minimal, the question of biological reproducibility was not addressed directly. The study was limited by small patient numbers, and the findings need validation in larger populations and under other immunosuppression protocols. In tolerant patients, donor-specific Tregs expanded more than Tregs overall, which suggests antigen-driven rather than nonspecific expansion. The most biologically relevant and donor-specific TCRbeta repertoire appeared to be identified by expanding Tregs with activated donor B cells. PCR primers changed over time for some patients, so nucleotide-level comparison across those patients' samples was not possible.

What this sample's time point label stands for: blood sample drawn before combined kidney and bone marrow transplant. Thawed PBMCs were FACS-sorted into unstimulated Tregs (CD4+CD25+CD127-), CD4+ non-Tregs (CD4+CD25-), CD4 cells and CD8 cells. The patients were a handful of recipients of combined kidney and bone marrow transplants from the ITN036ST trial, and samples were available only for these trial subjects. Healthy control blood was processed by Ficoll density gradient to PBMCs and cryopreserved; patient PBMCs were collected before and after transplant. On this clone: Its antigen is still unknown. Base qualities are not recorded, but no much larger clone differs from it by a single base.

Looking up the germline V gene yields CDR1 MDHEN and CDR2 SYDVKM. From the cysteine through the phenylalanine, the CDR3 covers 14 amino acids. The retained sequence is limited to the CDR3, 42 bases, with the frame set at the first base. At the junction V is shortened by 4 bases and J by 4 bases; bases outside the gene matches: 6. For TCRbeta CDR3 sequencing, genomic DNA was extracted from sorted cells using the QIAGEN DNeasy Blood and Tissue Kit. High-throughput TCRbeta CDR3 sequencing, which included PCR amplification with bias correction and internal controls, was done commercially through immunoSEQ. Per the source publication's procedure: A unique productive TCRbeta sequence was defined by the CDR3 nucleotide sequence when primers matched, and otherwise by the CDR3 amino acid sequence together with the Vbeta and Jbeta genes. To correct for sorting error, sequences found in more than one sorted population at a frequency ratio of 2:1 or less were discarded, and the remaining shared sequences were assigned to the population with the higher frequency. A sequence counted as donor-reactive if, in CFSE-low cells, the sequence had a frequency of at least 0.01% and was expanded at least 5-fold compared with unstimulated cells. Jensen-Shannon divergence calculated on the top 100 TCRbeta sequences ranked by frequency was used to measure repertoire divergence. For samples with multiple sequencing runs, sorting error was corrected in each run separately before the runs were combined. The table comes from immuneACCESS by way of TCRdb, which keeps in-frame sequences with V and J called. Part of the clones is missing from these tables; in studies checked, under half for an unresolved V gene and the rest for unknown reasons. The V and J calls and clone size were taken over from that table, and D and trimming were inferred from the DNA. The sample includes about 73,000 clones, with 98% observed a single time. Over 0.45% of the sample belongs to the ten largest clones.

The sequence came from a human donor who received a combined kidney and bone marrow transplant. Recombination connected TRBV28 to TRBJ1-2; TRBD1 matches 7 bases in the middle. Sequenced material: CD4+ T cells from blood, taken before the transplant. The sequence in DNA is TGTGCCAGCAGTTCCCCGACAGGGACCTATGGCTACACCTTC. This translates into CASSSPTGTYGYTF.